The 16 T cell receptor beta chains below all came from one sample that was sequenced in a study of blood T cell repertoires in COVID-19. The protocol was immunoSEQ multiplex PCR, while the TCRdb copy is restricted to in-frame clones and leaves out a portion. The data contain 250,000 or so clones, more than 75% of them singletons. Specimen: peripheral blood. Every receptor here comes from a woman aged 40 to 50 who had recovered from COVID-19.

This clone was seen more than once but under ten times. V gene TRBV5-1 combines with J gene TRBJ2-7; 7 nucleotides agree with TRBD1. CDR3 length: 14 residues. Trimming removed 4 bases from V and 1 base from J; junction bases left unmatched: 5. Germline CDR1 is SGHRS and CDR2 is YFSETQ. The CDR3 sequence: CASSGSGGSYEQYF. DNA of the CDR3: TGCGCCAGCAGCGGGTCAGGGGGTTCCTACGAGCAGTACTTC.

The genes are TRBV7-8 and TRBJ2-1, with 13 bases aligning to TRBD2. The CDR3 loop spans 15 amino acids. After removal of 5 bases from V and 8 bases from J, the junction contained 6 bases not matched to a gene. Germline V CDR1 and CDR2: SGHVS, FQNEAQ. The CDR3 loop is CASSPTSGGRDEQFF. DNA for the CDR3: TGTGCCAGCAGCCCGACTAGCGGGGGGAGGGATGAGCAGTTCTTC.

This clone was detected once. The chain carries TRBV9 and TRBJ2-3; 8 bases match TRBD1. V lost 4 bases to trimming and J lost 0 bases; unmatched junction nucleotides: 4. Germline CDR1 is SGDLS and CDR2 is YYNGEE. This CDR3 spans 15 amino acids. The DNA of the CDR3 is TGTGCCAGCAGCCCCCGGGACAGGAGCACAGATACGCAGTATTTT. This codes for CASSPRDRSTDTQYF.

This clone showed up just once. The V gene is TRBV11-3, the J gene TRBJ1-1; D might be TRBD1 (6 bases). V lost 8 bases, J lost 2 bases, and 21 bases lay in between. CDR1 and CDR2 from the germline V gene are SGHNT and YENEEA. The CDR3 length is 16 residues. Here the CDR3 reads CASPNSRGPNNTEAFF. CDR3 DNA sequence: TGTGCCAGCCCTAACTCCAGGGGCCCAAATAACACTGAAGCTTTCTTT. The full variable domain, rest sourced from reference TRBV11-3 and TRBJ1-1, is EAGVVQSPRYKIIEKKQPVAFWCNPISGHNTLYWYLQNLGQGPELLIRYENEEAVDDSQLPKDRFSAERLKGVDSTLKIQPAELGDSAVYLCASPNSRGPNNTEAFFGQGTRLTVV.

This clone was detected once. J is TRBJ2-3 and V is TRBV2; D unresolved. Trimming removed 0 bases from V and 1 base from J, with 2 bases in between. The CDR3 extends over 13 amino acids. Germline lookup yields CDR1 SNHLY and CDR2 FYNNEI. The CDR3 sequence: CASSEAGTDTQYF. In nucleotides, the CDR3 is TGTGCCAGCAGTGAAGCCGGCACAGATACGCAGTATTTT.

This clone was seen a handful of times. This same CDR3 is encoded by further DNA sequences in the sample. V and J are TRBV30 and TRBJ1-2; TRBD1 matches at 8 bases. The junction had 2 bases not matched to a gene; V was cut back by 1 base and J by 1 base. The germline V gene has CDR1 GTSNPN and CDR2 SVGIG (reference sequence). The CDR3 extends over 14 amino acids. CDR3 amino acids: CAWSGTGFNYGYTF. The CDR3 bases are TGTGCCTGGAGTGGGACAGGGTTTAACTATGGCTACACCTTC.

The chain employs TRBV11-2 and TRBJ2-3, with D unresolved. There are 13 residues in the CDR3. V lost 5 bases and J 9 bases, leaving 15 bases between the germline ends. From germline, CDR1 is SGHAT and CDR2 FQNNGV. The CDR3 sequence: CASSPRVALTQYF. CDR3 DNA sequence: TGTGCCAGCAGCCCTCGGGTAGCACTAACGCAGTATTTT.

The CDR3 region is CASSQDSGGKSDTQYF. DNA of the CDR3: TGCGCCAGCAGCCAAGATAGCGGGGGGAAATCAGATACGCAGTATTTT. This chain uses TRBV4-1 with TRBJ2-3; 10 bases match TRBD2. This CDR3 comprises 16 residues. Looked up from germline, CDR1 is MGHRA and CDR2 is YSYEKL. V shed 0 bases and J 4 bases; nucleotides not matched to a gene: 4.

The rearrangement joins TRBV4-2 to TRBJ1-2; 7 positions match TRBD1. The CDR3 has 15 amino acids. The germline V gene encodes CDR1 LGHNA and CDR2 YNFKEQ. Trimming removed 1 base from V and 3 bases from J; junction bases left unmatched: 5. The CDR3 reads CASSQAGGADYGYTF. CDR3 nucleotide sequence: TGTGCCAGCAGCCAAGCAGGGGGAGCCGACTATGGCTACACCTTC.

The chain couples TRBV12-5 to TRBJ1-1; D may be TRBD1 (5 bases). The ends were cut back, 11 bases at V and 1 base at J, with 14 bases in the middle. CDR3 size: 13 residues. CDR1 is LGHNT, CDR2 FRNRAP, per germline. CDR3 in DNA: TGTGCTGGGAAGACAGTTGCGAACACTGAAGCTTTCTTT. As protein: CAGKTVANTEAFF.

The J gene is TRBJ2-3, the V gene TRBV10-3; D is possibly TRBD2 (6 bases). The CDR3 spans 15 residues. Per the germline V gene, CDR1 is ENHRY and CDR2 is SYGVKD. V gave up 0 bases and J gave up 5 bases, with 12 bases separating them. CDR3 DNA sequence: TGTGCCATCAGTGAGTCAGGAGGGGTCCAAGATACGCAGTATTTT. This sequence encodes CAISESGGVQDTQYF.

The genes are TRBV2 and TRBJ1-2; D unclear. V shed 9 bases and J shed 3 bases, with 14 bases lying between them. The CDR3 length is 13 residues. From germline, CDR1 is SNHLY and CDR2 FYNNEI. CDR3: CARESPGDYGYTF. The CDR3 region has the DNA TGTGCCAGAGAAAGCCCCGGGGACTATGGCTACACCTTC.

V is TRBV4-3 and J is TRBJ2-5, with TRBD2 as a possible D gene (8 bases). The CDR3 sequence is 20 residues long. With 1 base removed from V and 7 bases from J, the gap between germline ends came to 31 bases. Germline-derived CDR1 and CDR2 are LGHNA and YSLEER. CDR3 nucleotides: TGCGCCAGCAGCCAAGTATTGGGGGACCGGCGGGGGGCCAACAGGGGGACCCAGTACTTC. Translation: CASSQVLGDRRGANRGTQYF.

With regard to this clone: Other nucleotide sequences from this sample produce the same CDR3. V usage is TRBV5-1 and J usage is TRBJ2-3, with 10 bases lining up with TRBD2. V lost 1 base, J lost 6 bases, and 8 bases stayed unmatched. From germline, CDR1 is SGHRS and CDR2 YFSETQ. This CDR3 has 16 residues. The CDR3 nucleotides read TGCGCCAGCAGCTTGCCCCTAGCGGGGGCAACGGATACGCAGTATTTT. The encoded protein is CASSLPLAGATDTQYF.

This clone was seen a single time. A read error may produce the germline difference seen at one junction end. The chain uses TRBV7-3 and TRBJ1-2, with D perhaps matching TRBD1 (5 bases). CDR1 SGHTA and CDR2 FQGTGA come from the germline V gene. This CDR3 comprises 13 residues. The CDR3 loop is CASSSYSGLLDAF. CDR3 coding DNA: TGTGCCAGCAGCTCTTACTCGGGACTCCTGGACGCCTTC. The full variable domain, rest sourced from reference TRBV7-3 and TRBJ1-2, is GAGVSQTPSNKVTEKGKYVELRCDPISGHTALYWYRQSLGQGPEFLIYFQGTGAADDSGLPNDRFFAVRPEGSVSTLKIQRTERGDSAVYLCASSSYSGLLDAFGSGTRLTVV.

This clone was observed once. The rearrangement links TRBV7-2 to TRBJ2-1; maybe TRBD2 (6 bases). Germline assignment: CDR1 SGHTA and CDR2 FQGNSA. The V gene lost 1 base and the J gene lost 8 bases, with 12 bases spanning the gap. The CDR3 is 14 residues long. The CDR3 nucleotides read TGTGCCAGCAGCTTAGTCGGGGACTGGGATGAGCAGTTCTTC. Translated, it gives CASSLVGDWDEQFF. Full variable domain (missing parts from reference TRBV7-2 and TRBJ2-1): GAGVSQSPSNKVTEKGKDVELRCDPISGHTALYWYRQSLGQGLEFLIYFQGNSAPDKSGLPSDRFSAERTGGSVSTLTIQRTQQEDSAVYLCASSLVGDWDEQFFGPGTRLTVL.